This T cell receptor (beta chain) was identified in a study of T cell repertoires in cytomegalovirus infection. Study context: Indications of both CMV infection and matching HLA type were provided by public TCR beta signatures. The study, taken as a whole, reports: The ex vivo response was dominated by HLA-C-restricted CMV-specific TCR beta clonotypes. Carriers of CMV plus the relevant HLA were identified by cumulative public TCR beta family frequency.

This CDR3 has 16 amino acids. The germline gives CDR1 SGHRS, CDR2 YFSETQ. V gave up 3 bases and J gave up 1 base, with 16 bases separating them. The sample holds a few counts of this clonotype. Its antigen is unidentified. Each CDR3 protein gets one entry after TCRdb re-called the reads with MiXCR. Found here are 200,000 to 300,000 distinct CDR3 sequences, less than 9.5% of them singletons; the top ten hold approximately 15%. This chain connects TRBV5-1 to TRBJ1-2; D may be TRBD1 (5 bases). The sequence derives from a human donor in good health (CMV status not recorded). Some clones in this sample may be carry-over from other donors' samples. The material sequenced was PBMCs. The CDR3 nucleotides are TGCGCCAGCAGCTCGGACGGACACCAGATTAACTATGGCTACACCTTC. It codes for CASSSDGHQINYGYTF.